The present TCR beta chain was sequenced within a study of PD-L1 blockade in urothelial cancer (dated by TCRdb to 2016 to 2017). Concerning the study at large: All patients started therapy in about 2014 and received atezolizumab 1,200 mg intravenously every 3 weeks. Pretreatment tumor samples, along with matched peripheral blood serially collected before and after atezolizumab treatment, were subjected to TCR sequencing. Nine patients achieved durable clinical benefit and approximately 20 did not. Somatic, immune and clinical correlates of response to PD-L1 blockade with atezolizumab in urothelial cancer were the focus of an exploratory multi-omic analysis. Progression-free survival longer than 6 months counted as durable clinical benefit, and TCR features were additionally tested against both progression-free and overall survival. Blood samples were analyzed at 3 weeks after treatment start (second dose) and at 6 weeks after treatment start. Patients had an ECOG performance status of 0 or 1 and had received between 0 and 3 prior chemotherapy regimens. About 90% of the roughly 29 patients were identified as males with urothelial cancer of bladder origin, and a prior smoking history was reported by 18 of 29 patients. Blood samples gave a median of approximately 150,000 T cells and 88,000 or so unique TCRs, with a median clonality of 0.080. Pretreatment blood TCR-seq was available for about 27 patients, at least one posttreatment blood collection was obtained for some 25 patients, and tumor TCR-seq was available for some 25 patients. Whole exome sequencing and RNA sequencing of pretreatment tumors were performed alongside TCR sequencing in the same patients.

Per the publication, the time point label means: pretreatment peripheral blood. A total of around 30 patients with locally advanced or metastatic urothelial carcinoma, treated at Memorial Sloan Kettering on a trial protocol, made up the cohort. Peripheral blood mononuclear cells were collected pretreatment and during treatment, at between 1 and 8 total time points per patient. The Qiagen DNeasy Blood extraction kit was used to purify genomic DNA from total PBMCs and from tumor samples. PBMCs were collected pretreatment and during treatment, and were isolated and stored as previously described. Points the paper makes about the study in general: A pretreatment peripheral blood TCR clonality below the median was linked to improved progression-free and overall survival. Greater expansion of tumor-associated TCR clones in peripheral blood 3 weeks after the start of treatment was observed in patients with durable benefit (n ≈ 24, p = 0.022). Because the sample size was small (n ≈ 28) and many of the analyses were exploratory, the results are meant to be hypothesis-generating.

About this clone itself: What this receptor recognizes is not known. It has no much larger one-base neighbor in the sample; base qualities were not kept.

Synthetic TCR analog templates were spiked into each PCR so that absolute template abundance could be estimated from read counts. TCRbeta CDR3 regions were amplified from genomic DNA with bias-controlled V and J gene primers using the immunoSEQ assay. Sequencing of rearranged TCRbeta segments was performed at approximately 20X coverage. The paper's processing steps were these. Sequencing errors were corrected by clustering and CDR3s were annotated against IMGT to assign V, D and J genes. Downstream analyses used only productive TCRbeta rearrangements, leaving out any out-of-frame or stop-codon sequences. Clonality was computed as one minus Shannon entropy normalized by the log of the number of unique productive sequences. Clones differing between time points or between blood and tumor were identified using Fisher's exact test with Benjamini-Hochberg correction, with an adjusted p below 0.01 applied as the threshold. The table comes from immuneACCESS by way of TCRdb, which keeps in-frame sequences with V and J called. Part of the clones is missing from these tables; in studies checked, under half for an unresolved V gene and the rest for unknown reasons. The V and J calls and the clone size are those of that table, but D and trimming were determined from the DNA. This sample has roughly 130,000 clones in its table, and 65% to 85% of those were observed once. 3.2% of the sample comes from the top ten.

Taken from the germline V gene, the CDR1 and CDR2 loops are SNHLY and FYNNEI. CDR3 length: 15 amino acids, cysteine to phenylalanine. The only DNA kept is the CDR3, 45 bases in frame from the first base. The germline V and J ends show losses of 4 bases and 4 bases respectively, and no gene match explains 5 bases of the junction. The sequencing here drew on PBMCs, taken around atezolizumab (anti-PD-L1) treatment. This sequence originates from a man aged 45-65 years with urothelial cancer. The rearrangement joined TRBV2 to TRBJ2-1, and TRBD1 matches 9 of the central bases. Here the CDR3 is given as CASSVGQGNYNEQFF. The DNA is as follows: TGTGCCAGCAGTGTCGGACAGGGGAATTACAATGAGCAGTTCTTC.